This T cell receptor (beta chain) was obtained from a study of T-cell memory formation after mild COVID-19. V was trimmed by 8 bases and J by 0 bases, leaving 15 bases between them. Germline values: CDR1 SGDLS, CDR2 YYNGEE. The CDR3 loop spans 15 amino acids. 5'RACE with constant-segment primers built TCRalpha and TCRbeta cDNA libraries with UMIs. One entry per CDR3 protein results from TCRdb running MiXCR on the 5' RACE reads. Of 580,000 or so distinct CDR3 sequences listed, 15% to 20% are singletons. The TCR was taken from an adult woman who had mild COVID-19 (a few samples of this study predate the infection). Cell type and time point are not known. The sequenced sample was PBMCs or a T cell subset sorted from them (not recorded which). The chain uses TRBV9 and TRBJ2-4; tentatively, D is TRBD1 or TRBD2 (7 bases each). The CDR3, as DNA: TGTGCCAGGGCAGGGGGGGTAGTAGCCAAAAACATTCAGTACTTC. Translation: CARAGGVVAKNIQYF.